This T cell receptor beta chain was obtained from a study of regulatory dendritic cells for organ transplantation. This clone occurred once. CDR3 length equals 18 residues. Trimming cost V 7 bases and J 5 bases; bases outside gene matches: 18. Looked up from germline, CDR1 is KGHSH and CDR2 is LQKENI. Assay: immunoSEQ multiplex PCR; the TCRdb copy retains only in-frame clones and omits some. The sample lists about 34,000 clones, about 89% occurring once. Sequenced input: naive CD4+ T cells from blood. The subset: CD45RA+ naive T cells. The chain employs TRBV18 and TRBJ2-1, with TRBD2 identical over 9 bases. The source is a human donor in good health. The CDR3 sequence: CASFKNRGGRAGDNEQFF. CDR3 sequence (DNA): TGTGCCAGCTTCAAAAATCGAGGCGGGAGGGCCGGCGACAATGAGCAGTTCTTC.